A single sample is the source of the 3 T cell receptor beta chains below, sequenced in a study of T-cell memory formation after mild COVID-19. A single record per CDR3 protein comes from TCRdb applying MiXCR to the 5' RACE reads. The sample holds almost 250,000 distinct CDR3 sequences, 15% to 17% seen once. Sequencing used PBMCs or a T cell subset sorted from them (not recorded which). Every receptor here comes from an adult woman who had mild COVID-19 (a few samples of this study predate the infection). Cell type and time point are not known.

This clonotype was observed a few times. The gene calls are TRBV20-1 and TRBJ2-2, with 8 nucleotides matching TRBD2. This CDR3 region has 14 residues. Per the germline V gene, CDR1 is DFQATT and CDR2 is SNEGSKA (reference sequence). V shed 3 bases, J shed 1 base, and the junction held 1 base outside the gene matches. The CDR3 bases are TGCAGTGCTAGCGGGGGGGTGAACACCGGGGAGCTGTTTTTT. This sequence encodes CSASGGVNTGELFF.

This clonotype was counted a few times. The CDR3 DNA follows: TGTGCCAGCAGCTCTGTGGGCAGGGACACAGATACGCAGTATTTT. Amino acid sequence: CASSSVGRDTDTQYF. The chain has TRBV7-9 and TRBJ2-3; D perhaps matches TRBD1 (5 bases). The CDR3 is made up of 15 amino acids. Germline CDR1 SEHNR, CDR2 FQNEAQ (reference sequence). Trimming stripped 4 bases from V and 2 bases from J, with 13 bases between.

This clonotype appeared many times. The V and J genes are TRBV14 and TRBJ2-1; 10 nucleotides agree with TRBD1. The CDR3 runs to 17 residues. Germline assignment: CDR1 SGHDN and CDR2 FVKESK. With 4 bases clipped from V and 6 bases from J, the junction kept 12 bases outside the gene matches. CDR3 loop: CASSRMPGQGSGNEQFF. The CDR3 region has the DNA TGTGCCAGCAGCCGAATGCCGGGACAGGGGTCCGGCAATGAGCAGTTCTTC.